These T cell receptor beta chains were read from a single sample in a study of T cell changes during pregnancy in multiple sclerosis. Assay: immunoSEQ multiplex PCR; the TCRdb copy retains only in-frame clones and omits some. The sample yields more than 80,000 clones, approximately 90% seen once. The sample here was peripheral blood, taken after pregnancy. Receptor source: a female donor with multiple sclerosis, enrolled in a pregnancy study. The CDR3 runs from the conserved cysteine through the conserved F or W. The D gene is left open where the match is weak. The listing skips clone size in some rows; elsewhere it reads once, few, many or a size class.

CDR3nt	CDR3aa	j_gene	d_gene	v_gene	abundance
TGTGCCAGCAGTCGGGGGGGCGGGATTAATGAGCAGTTCTTC	CASSRGGGINEQFF	TRBJ2-1	TRBD2	TRBV6-5	-
TGTGCCAGCAGCTTGGGACAGGCAGCTTCACCCCTCCACTTT	CASSLGQAASPLHF	TRBJ1-6	TRBD1	TRBV7-2	-
TGTGCCAGCAGTTTAATGTCACTAGCGGGAGATGGAGAGACCCAGTACTTC	CASSLMSLAGDGETQYF	TRBJ2-5	TRBD2	TRBV28	-
TGCGCCAGCAGTAAGGGGACAGGGGGCTCCTACAATGAGCAGTTCTTC	CASSKGTGGSYNEQFF	TRBJ2-1	TRBD1	TRBV10-1	few
TGTGCCAGCAGCTTAGGGGACAGCTGGAGCAATCAGCCCCAGCATTTT	CASSLGDSWSNQPQHF	TRBJ1-5	TRBD1	TRBV7-3	once
TGTGCCAGTAATTACCTCCGGGACAGAAGCAATCAGCCCCAGCATTTT	CASNYLRDRSNQPQHF	TRBJ1-5	TRBD1	TRBV19	-
TGTGCCAGCAATCAGGGGGGAGATACGCAGTATTTT	CASNQGGDTQYF	TRBJ2-3	-	TRBV2	once
TGTGCCAGCAGCAAGAGAGGACTAGAGGCGGGGGAGCCTGAGCAGTTCTTC	CASSKRGLEAGEPEQFF	TRBJ2-1	TRBD2	TRBV9	-
TGTGCCAGAAGCGGCGTGTTCGGACACCCGGGGGACTTT	CARSGVFGHPGDF	TRBJ1-1	-	TRBV5-3	-
TGTGCCACCAGCAGAGATGTTCAGGGACTTGGAAACACCATATATTTT	CATSRDVQGLGNTIYF	TRBJ1-3	-	TRBV15	-
TGTGCCAGCAGCGGGTCAGGGGAATACAATGAGCAGTTCTTC	CASSGSGEYNEQFF	TRBJ2-1	-	TRBV25-1	-
TGTGCCAGCAGTGTAGACAGGGTCGGTTCCTACGAGCAGTACTTC	CASSVDRVGSYEQYF	TRBJ2-7	TRBD1	TRBV28	-
TGTGCCAGCAGTTACTCCCGGGACACGGGGAACTATGGCTACACCTTC	CASSYSRDTGNYGYTF	TRBJ1-2	-	TRBV6-6	-
TGTGCCAGCAGTTATATGGGGACAGGGCCCAACTATGGCTACACCTTC	CASSYMGTGPNYGYTF	TRBJ1-2	TRBD1	TRBV6-5	-
TGTGCCAGCAGCCTGAACACCGGGGAGCTGTTTTTT	CASSLNTGELFF	TRBJ2-2	-	TRBV7-3	-
TGTGCCAGCAGTGATCGACAGTATCAGCCCCAGCATTTT	CASSDRQYQPQHF	TRBJ1-5	-	TRBV6-1	few
TGCGCCAGCAGCGGGCAGGCGCAGAACACTGAAGCTTTCTTT	CASSGQAQNTEAFF	TRBJ1-1	-	TRBV5-1	once
TGCGCCAGCAGCACCGGACTAGCGGGGGGAGAGGGGAACAATGAGCAGTTCTTC	CASSTGLAGGEGNNEQFF	TRBJ2-1	TRBD2	TRBV5-1	-
TGTGCCAGCAGCCCGACGACAGGGGTCCCTTTGGACTATGGCTACACCTTC	CASSPTTGVPLDYGYTF	TRBJ1-2	TRBD1	TRBV5-6	-
TGTGCCAGCAGCCTGAGGACACCGGATTCATATGGCTACACCTTC	CASSLRTPDSYGYTF	TRBJ1-2	-	TRBV7-8	-
TGTGCCAGTAGTATAACAGCAGCTAACTATGGCTACACCTTC	CASSITAANYGYTF	TRBJ1-2	-	TRBV19	few
TGTGCCAGCAGTCCCCTTGGGACTAGCCCCCTAGGGGAGACCCAGTACTTC	CASSPLGTSPLGETQYF	TRBJ2-5	TRBD2	TRBV27	-